One sample yielded the 16 T cell receptor beta chains listed below, sequenced in a study of T-cell memory formation after mild COVID-19. TCRdb used MiXCR to reprocess the 5' RACE reads, holding one entry per CDR3 protein. The sample contains 550,000 to 700,000 distinct CDR3 sequences, 15% to 20% of which appear only once. Sequenced sample: PBMCs or a T cell subset sorted from them (not recorded which). These receptors originate from an adult woman who had mild COVID-19 (a few samples of this study predate the infection). Cell type and time point are not known.

V is TRBV10-2 and J is TRBJ1-2; D not certain. V was trimmed by 0 bases and J by 7 bases, leaving 15 bases between them. This CDR3 has 15 amino acids. Germline assignment: CDR1 WSHSY and CDR2 SAAADI. CDR3 region: CASSESEVLMTGYTF. DNA for the CDR3: TGCGCCAGCAGTGAGTCGGAGGTCCTCATGACTGGCTACACCTTC.

This clonotype occurred a few times. The rearrangement joins TRBV5-6 to TRBJ2-7; TRBD2 might be the D (6 bases). This CDR3 region has 14 residues. The V gene's germline CDR1 is SGHDT and CDR2 YYEEEE. Deletions cut 6 bases from V and 3 bases from J, with 16 bases between. Here the CDR3 reads CASTPVVGGYEQYF. DNA for the CDR3: TGTGCCAGCACCCCAGTGGTGGGAGGCTACGAGCAGTACTTC. Using reference TRBV5-6 and TRBJ2-7 for the parts outside the CDR3, the full variable domain is DAGVTQSPTHLIKTRGQQVTLRCSPKSGHDTVSWYQQALGQGPQFIFQYYEEEERQRGNFPDRFSGHQFPNYSSELNVNALLLGDSALYLCASTPVVGGYEQYFGPGTRLTVT.

The chain has TRBV19 and TRBJ1-2; tentative D call: TRBD1 (5 bases). The CDR3 contains 16 residues. Trimming pared 6 bases from V and 1 base from J, leaving 18 bases between. The germline V gene has CDR1 LNHDA and CDR2 SQIVND (reference sequence). CDR3 nucleotide sequence: TGTGCCAGTAGCGGGAACAGGCTAAATTATAACTATGGCTACACCTTC. This gives the protein CASSGNRLNYNYGYTF.

In its sample, this clonotype was seen a few times. The chain recombines TRBV27 with TRBJ2-7; 10 nucleotides agree with TRBD1. The V segment lost 7 bases and the J segment 7 bases; nucleotides outside the gene matches: 10. The CDR3 length is 14 residues. The germline gives CDR1 MNHEY, CDR2 SMNVEV (reference sequence). In DNA, the CDR3 is TGTGCCAGCAACCGTGGGACAGGGGTGGGAGAGCAGTACTTC. It codes for CASNRGTGVGEQYF.

This clonotype has a handful of counts. The CDR3 nucleotides read TGTGCCAGCAGTATTGGACTAGCGAGGAGCTCCTACAATGAGCAGTTCTTC. Its translation: CASSIGLARSSYNEQFF. The chain uses TRBV27 and TRBJ2-1, with 9 bases aligning to TRBD2. J gave up 0 bases and V 5 bases, and 8 bases lay outside the gene matches. Germline V CDR1 and CDR2: MNHEY, SMNVEV (reference sequence). CDR3 length: 17 amino acids.

This clonotype was observed a handful of times. This chain connects TRBV24-1 to TRBJ2-1; the D gene is possibly TRBD1 (6 bases). The CDR3 is 14 amino acids. The germline V and J ends were trimmed by 4 bases and 4 bases, with 10 bases remaining between them. Germline V gene data show CDR1 as KGHDR and CDR2 as SFDVKD. CDR3 in DNA: TGTGCCACCAGTGAATCCGGGACATACAATGAGCAGTTCTTC. It encodes CATSESGTYNEQFF.

V usage is TRBV29-1 and J usage is TRBJ2-2, with D possibly matching TRBD1 (5 bases). The CDR3 sequence is 15 residues long. The germline V gene has CDR1 SQVTM and CDR2 ANQGSEA. V lost 5 bases to trimming and J lost 0 bases, with 13 bases between them. CDR3: CSVRAGNTNTGELFF. In nucleotides, the CDR3 is TGCAGCGTTAGGGCAGGGAATACGAACACCGGGGAGCTGTTTTTT.

The chain is built from TRBV6-1 and TRBJ2-5, with 7 bases matching TRBD2. The CDR3 runs to 15 residues. Germline V CDR1 and CDR2: MNHNS, SASEGT. The J segment lost 7 bases and the V segment lost 1 base, leaving 9 bases of the junction unmatched. DNA of the CDR3: TGTGCCAGCAGTGAAGATGTAGGCAGGGAGGGGACCCAGTACTTC. Its protein product is CASSEDVGREGTQYF.

The chain employs TRBV20-1 and TRBJ1-1; D remains ambiguous. This CDR3 contains 12 residues. V lost 1 base, J lost 4 bases, and 7 bases lay in between. Looked up from germline, CDR1 is DFQATT and CDR2 is SNEGSKA (reference sequence). The DNA of the CDR3 is TGCAGTGCTAGAGTTCAGGTCACTGAAGCTTTCTTT. This sequence encodes CSARVQVTEAFF.

This clonotype was seen ten or more times. The V call is TRBV7-2, the J call TRBJ1-2; D unclear. This CDR3 comprises 13 residues. V was pared by 4 bases and J by 2 bases, with 8 bases between. Germline V gene data show CDR1 as SGHTA and CDR2 as FQGNSA. For the CDR3, the DNA is TGTGCCAGCAGCTCCCAGATGAACTATGGCTACACCTTC. Its translation: CASSSQMNYGYTF. Complete variable domain (other parts from reference TRBV7-2 and TRBJ1-2): GAGVSQSPSNKVTEKGKDVELRCDPISGHTALYWYRQSLGQGLEFLIYFQGNSAPDKSGLPSDRFSAERTGGSVSTLTIQRTQQEDSAVYLCASSSQMNYGYTFGSGTRLTVV.

The chain has TRBV11-2 and TRBJ2-7; TRBD1 matches 7 bases. In germline, CDR1 is SGHAT, CDR2 FQNNGV. The CDR3 loop spans 14 amino acids. V lost 5 bases to trimming and J lost 2 bases; unmatched junction nucleotides: 6. CDR3 region: CASSRTGAAYEQYF. In nucleotides, the CDR3 is TGTGCCAGCAGCCGTACAGGGGCCGCCTACGAGCAGTACTTC.

J is TRBJ2-4 and V is TRBV3-1, with a possible D match to TRBD1 (6 bases). V was trimmed by 0 bases and J by 9 bases, leaving 18 bases between them. This CDR3 spans 16 amino acids. From germline, CDR1 is LGHDT and CDR2 YNNKEL (reference sequence). The CDR3 reads CASSQEGSLARGIQYF. CDR3 nucleotide sequence: TGTGCCAGCAGCCAAGAGGGCAGTCTAGCCAGGGGCATTCAGTACTTC.

The CDR3 nucleotides are TGTGCCAGCAGACTGGGACAGGGGACCGGGGAGCTGTTTTTT. Translating gives CASRLGQGTGELFF. This chain connects TRBV7-9 to TRBJ2-2, with 10 bases matching TRBD1. The CDR3 runs to 14 residues. Germline lookup yields CDR1 SEHNR and CDR2 FQNEAQ (reference sequence). The V and J ends lost 6 bases and 5 bases, in that order; junction bases with no gene match: 3.

The CDR3: CASSHTAANTEAFF. The CDR3 DNA is TGTGCCAGCAGCCATACGGCCGCTAACACTGAAGCTTTCTTT. This chain connects TRBV7-8 to TRBJ1-1; D not certain. V lost 5 bases and J 2 bases, leaving 12 bases between the germline ends. Looked up from germline, CDR1 is SGHVS and CDR2 is FQNEAQ. The CDR3 runs to 14 residues.

This clonotype was counted ten times or more. V usage is TRBV4-3 and J usage is TRBJ2-7; no clear D. This CDR3 contains 16 residues. V lost 3 bases and J lost 3, with 18 bases in between. CDR1 LGHNA and CDR2 YSLEER come from the germline V gene. The CDR3 DNA reads TGCGCCAGCAGCCAGTTTTCAGGCGGAGACGACTACGAGCAGTACTTC. This gives the protein CASSQFSGGDDYEQYF.

Only a few counts were recorded for this clonotype. The gene calls are TRBV29-1 and TRBJ1-4; no clear D. The V and J ends lost 7 bases and 7 bases respectively, with 16 bases between them. The CDR3 sequence is 13 residues long. The germline V gene encodes CDR1 SQVTM and CDR2 ANQGSEA. CDR3 DNA sequence: TGCAGCGCCCCGGAGGGCTTGAGTGAAAAACTGTTTTTT. It codes for CSAPEGLSEKLFF.